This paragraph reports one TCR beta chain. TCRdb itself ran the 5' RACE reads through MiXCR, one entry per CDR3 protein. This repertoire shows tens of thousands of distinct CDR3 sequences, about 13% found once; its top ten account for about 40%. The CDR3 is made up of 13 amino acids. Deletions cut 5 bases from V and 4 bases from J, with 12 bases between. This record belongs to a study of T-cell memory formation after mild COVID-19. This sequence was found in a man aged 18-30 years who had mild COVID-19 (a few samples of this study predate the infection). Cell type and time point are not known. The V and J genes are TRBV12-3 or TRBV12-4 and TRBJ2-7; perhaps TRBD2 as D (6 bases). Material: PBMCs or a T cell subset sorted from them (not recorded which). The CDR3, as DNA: TGTGCCAGCAGTCCCCCCGGGACTTACGAGCAGTACTTC. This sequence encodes CASSPPGTYEQYF.